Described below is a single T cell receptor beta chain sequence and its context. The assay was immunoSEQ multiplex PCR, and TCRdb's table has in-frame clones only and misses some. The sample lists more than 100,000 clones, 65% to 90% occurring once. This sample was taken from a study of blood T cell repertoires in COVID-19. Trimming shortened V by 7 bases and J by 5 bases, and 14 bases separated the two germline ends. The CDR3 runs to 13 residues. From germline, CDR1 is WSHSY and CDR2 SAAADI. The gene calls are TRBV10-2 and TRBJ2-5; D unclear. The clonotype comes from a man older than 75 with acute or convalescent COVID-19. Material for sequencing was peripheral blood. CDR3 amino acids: CASKSLPGETQYF. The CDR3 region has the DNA TGCGCCAGCAAGTCTTTGCCTGGCGAGACCCAGTACTTC.